A selection of T cell receptor beta chains follows, all from one sample in a study of cytomegalovirus exposure and HLA in healthy donors. The protocol was immunoSEQ multiplex PCR, while the TCRdb copy is restricted to in-frame clones and leaves out a portion. The sample consists of about 130,000 clones, 60% to 80% of them appearing once. Sequencing used PBMCs. The receptors come from a male donor in good health and CMV-seronegative. The CDR3 runs from the conserved cysteine through the conserved F or W. The order of the fields is V gene, J gene, D gene, clone size, CDR3 DNA, CDR3 protein. A D gene is named only where the DNA matches it firmly. Clone size appears in some rows only: once, few, many, or a class for an expanded clone.

>TRBV18|TRBJ2-2|TRBD2|.
TGTGCCAGCTCACCACGAAGTTCTTTAATTCTAGCGGATACGAACACCGGGGAGCTGTTTTTT
CASSPRSSLILADTNTGELFF
>TRBV18|TRBJ2-7|TRBD2|.
TGTGCCAGCTCATCCACTAGCGACGAGCAGTACTTC
CASSSTSDEQYF
>TRBV28|TRBJ2-7|TRBD2|once
TGTGCCAGCAGCCGCGGGGGGGGGCGACTCTACGAGCAGTACTTC
CASSRGGGRLYEQYF
>TRBV6-5|TRBJ1-1|TRBD1|once
TGTGCCAGCAGTTACCTTCTCGACAGGGGGGAAAATGAAGCTTTCTTT
CASSYLLDRGENEAFF
>TRBV25-1|TRBJ2-7|TRBD2|.
TGTGCCAGCAGGACTAGCGGCTCCTACGAGCAGTACTTC
CASRTSGSYEQYF
>TRBV7-8|TRBJ2-1|TRBD1|once
TGTGCCAGCAGCCTCCAATCGACAGGGAACAATGAGCAGTTCTTC
CASSLQSTGNNEQFF
>TRBV6-5|TRBJ1-5|.|.
TGTGCCAGCAGTGGGGGGGGAATCAATCAGCCCCAGCATTTT
CASSGGGINQPQHF
>TRBV7-8|TRBJ2-7|TRBD1|few
TGTGCCAGCAGCTTAACAGGGGGCTACGAGCAGTACTTC
CASSLTGGYEQYF
>TRBV9|TRBJ2-3|.|.
TGTGCCAGCAGCGTAGGACAGCGCACAGATACGCAGTATTTT
CASSVGQRTDTQYF
>TRBV20-1|TRBJ2-7|.|few
TGCAGTGCTAGAGTCCTTTACGAGCAGTACTTC
CSARVLYEQYF
>TRBV6-5|TRBJ1-4|TRBD1|.
TGTGCCAGCAGGGGGACAGCAACTAATGAAAAACTGTTTTTT
CASRGTATNEKLFF
>TRBV23-1|TRBJ2-7|.|.
TGCGCCAGCAGTCAATCTGTGGGGGGGGACATAGTCTACGAGCAGTACTTC
CASSQSVGGDIVYEQYF
>TRBV19|TRBJ1-1|.|few
TGTGCCAGTAGTATAGGTGGGACACCGAACACTGAAGCTTTCTTT
CASSIGGTPNTEAFF
>TRBV28|TRBJ2-7|.|.
TGTGCCAGCAGTTCCTCCCAGGTACCCTACGAGCAGTACTTC
CASSSSQVPYEQYF
>TRBV10-3|TRBJ2-2|TRBD2|.
TGTGCCATCAGCCCCCTGGGACTAGCGGCCGGGGAGCTGTTTTTT
CAISPLGLAAGELFF
>TRBV27|TRBJ2-7|TRBD1|.
TGTGCCAGCAGTTCCGGACAGGGAGGCGAGCAGTACTTC
CASSSGQGGEQYF
>TRBV4-1|TRBJ1-5|.|.
TGTGCCAGCAGCCAAGTCTCGGTGGGCAATCAGCCCCAGCATTTT
CASSQVSVGNQPQHF
>TRBV27|TRBJ2-7|TRBD2|.
TGTGCCAGCATGGCGTACTCACTAGCGGGAGGCTACGAGCAGTACTTC
CASMAYSLAGGYEQYF
>TRBV7-2|TRBJ2-1|TRBD1|.
TGTGCCAGCAGCTATCACAGGGGGGATGAGCAGTTCTTC
CASSYHRGDEQFF
>TRBV10-3|TRBJ2-3|TRBD2|once
TGTGCCATCAGTGAGTCTGGTCGACTAGCGGACACAGATACGCAGTATTTT
CAISESGRLADTDTQYF
>TRBV28|TRBJ1-5|.|once
TGTGCCAGCAGTTTTTCGGGTAGCAATCAGCCCCAGCATTTT
CASSFSGSNQPQHF
>TRBV5-5|TRBJ2-5|TRBD1|.
TGTGCCAGCAGCTTTCAGGACAGGGCGGAGACCCAGTACTTC
CASSFQDRAETQYF
>TRBV7-2|TRBJ2-1|.|.
TGTGCCAGCAGCTTAGGGCAGGGTTTCTACAATGAGCAGTTCTTC
CASSLGQGFYNEQFF
>TRBV4-3|TRBJ2-5|TRBD1|.
TGCGCCAGCAGCCAAGAAGGACAGGGTGGGGAGACCCAGTACTTC
CASSQEGQGGETQYF
>TRBV6-6|TRBJ2-7|.|.
TGTGCCACCGGGGGGCTTGACGAGCAGTACTTC
CATGGLDEQYF
>TRBV28|TRBJ1-5|TRBD1|.
TGTGCCAGCAGCCCAGACAGGGAAGATCAGCCCCAGCATTTT
CASSPDREDQPQHF
>TRBV9|TRBJ1-2|.|.
TGTGCCAGCAGCGTAGCCGGGTATGGCTACACCTTC
CASSVAGYGYTF
>TRBV4-1|TRBJ2-7|TRBD1|once
TGCGCCAGCAGCCCAACACCTGGACAGGGGACCTACGAGCAGTACTTC
CASSPTPGQGTYEQYF
>TRBV5-8|TRBJ2-1|.|.
TGTGCCAGCAGCTGGAGTGTCGGTCTCTACAATGAGCAGTTCTTC
CASSWSVGLYNEQFF
>TRBV5-1|TRBJ1-6|.|.
TGCGCCAGCTCTCCCCGAGGAGGGGTTTCACCCCTCCACTTT
CASSPRGGVSPLHF
>TRBV18|TRBJ2-7|TRBD2|.
TGTGCCAGCTCACCAGTATCAGGCGGGGGGGCAAAAGAGCAGTACTTC
CASSPVSGGGAKEQYF
>TRBV4-3|TRBJ1-2|TRBD1|few
TGCGCCAGCAGCCAAGCGGCTACAGGGGGCTTTTATCATGGCTACACCTTC
CASSQAATGGFYHGYTF
>TRBV19|TRBJ1-1|.|few
TGTGCCAGTAGTATTTACCACAGGGACACTGAAGCTTTCTTT
CASSIYHRDTEAFF
>TRBV10-3|TRBJ2-7|TRBD2|.
TGTGCCATCAGTGATTGGAGCGGGAGCTACGAGCAGTACTTC
CAISDWSGSYEQYF
>TRBV10-1|TRBJ1-2|.|once
TGCGCCAGGGAGATGGTTCAAGCTAACTATGGCTACACCTTC
CAREMVQANYGYTF
>TRBV11-2|TRBJ2-1|.|.
TGTGCCAGCAGCTTAGTCGCGGTACAGGGAAACAATGAGCAGTTCTTC
CASSLVAVQGNNEQFF
>TRBV11-3|TRBJ2-5|.|.
TGTGCCAGCAGCTTAGTAGTCGCGGGGACCCAGTACTTC
CASSLVVAGTQYF
>TRBV10-1|TRBJ1-4|TRBD1|.
TGCGCCAGCAGTGAGTCTGGACAGGGGCCTTCGGGACTGTTTTTT
CASSESGQGPSGLFF
>TRBV28|TRBJ2-5|TRBD2|few
TGTGCCAGCAGTGCCTATGGACTAGCCCCCCCAGAGACCCAGTACTTC
CASSAYGLAPPETQYF
>TRBV19|TRBJ2-7|.|.
TGTGCCAGTAGTATCAGAGGAAGGGGTCTAGACTACGAGCAGTACTTC
CASSIRGRGLDYEQYF
>TRBV5-1|TRBJ1-3|.|once
TGCGCCAGCAGCACTTCGCCAGGAAACACCATATATTTT
CASSTSPGNTIYF
>TRBV7-8|TRBJ2-2|.|.
TGTGCCAGCAGCTTTATAGAGGCCGGGGAGCTGTTTTTT
CASSFIEAGELFF
>TRBV27|TRBJ2-1|TRBD2|few
TGTGCCAGCAGTTTATCGTCGGGAGGGCCGTTAGAGCAGTTCTTC
CASSLSSGGPLEQFF
>TRBV28|TRBJ1-1|.|.
TGTGCCAGCAGTGTCATGAACACTGAAGCTTTCTTT
CASSVMNTEAFF
>TRBV6-5|TRBJ2-2|TRBD1|once
TGTGCCAGCAGCATGGGACAGCGCACCGGGGAGCTGTTTTTT
CASSMGQRTGELFF
>TRBV4-3|TRBJ2-7|.|few
TGCGCCAGCAGCCAAGATTTGGGCAGGTCATCCTACGAGCAGTACTTC
CASSQDLGRSSYEQYF
>TRBV9|TRBJ2-1|TRBD2|.
TGTGCCAGCAGCGGATCTCCGGGACTAGCGAACAATGAGCAGTTCTTC
CASSGSPGLANNEQFF
>TRBV30|TRBJ1-1|TRBD1|.
TGTGCCTGGTACCGACAGGGGCCCACTGAAGCTTTCTTT
CAWYRQGPTEAFF
>TRBV5-1|TRBJ1-6|.|.
TGCGCCAGCAGCTTGGCCGGGCAGGGTGGCTCACCCCTCCACTTT
CASSLAGQGGSPLHF
>TRBV15|TRBJ2-5|TRBD1|.
TGTGCCACCAGACGTTCGGACAGGGGAAAGGAGACCCAGTACTTC
CATRRSDRGKETQYF
>TRBV7-8|TRBJ1-5|TRBD1|.
TGTGCCAGCAGACAGGGGGCGGACAATCAGCCCCAGCATTTT
CASRQGADNQPQHF
>TRBV6-1|TRBJ2-7|TRBD1|.
TGTGCCAGCAGTCTTCAGGACAGGGAGTTTTCCGAGCAGTACTTC
CASSLQDREFSEQYF
>TRBV13|TRBJ2-7|.|once
TGTGCCAGCAGCTCCCGCCCCTTGGGGCTCTACGAGCAGTACTTC
CASSSRPLGLYEQYF
>TRBV4-3|TRBJ2-2|.|.
TGCGCCAGCAGCCAAGATCACGGGAACACCGGGGAGCTGTTTTTT
CASSQDHGNTGELFF
>TRBV29-1|TRBJ2-3|TRBD1|.
TGCAGCGTTGACCGACAGGGGGTTACAGATACGCAGTATTTT
CSVDRQGVTDTQYF
>TRBV9|TRBJ2-7|.|.
TGTGTCAGCAGCGTAGAAGAGGGTTACTACGAGCAGTACTTC
CVSSVEEGYYEQYF